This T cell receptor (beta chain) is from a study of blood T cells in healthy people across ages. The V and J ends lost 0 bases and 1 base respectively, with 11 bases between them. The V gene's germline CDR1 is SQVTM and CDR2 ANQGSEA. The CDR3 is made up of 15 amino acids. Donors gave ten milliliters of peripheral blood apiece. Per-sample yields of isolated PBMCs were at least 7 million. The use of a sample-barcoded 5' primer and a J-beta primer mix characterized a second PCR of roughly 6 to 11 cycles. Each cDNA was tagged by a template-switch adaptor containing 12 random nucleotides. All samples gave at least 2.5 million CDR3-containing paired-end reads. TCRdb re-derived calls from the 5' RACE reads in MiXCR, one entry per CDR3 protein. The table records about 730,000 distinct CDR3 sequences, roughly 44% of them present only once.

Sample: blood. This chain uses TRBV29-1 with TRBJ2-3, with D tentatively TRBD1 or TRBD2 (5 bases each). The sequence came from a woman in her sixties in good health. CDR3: CSVEDRGRGTDTQYF. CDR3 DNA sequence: TGCAGCGTTGAAGATCGGGGCAGAGGCACAGATACGCAGTATTTT.